This T cell receptor (beta chain) comes out of a study of CXCR3-negative and CXCR3-positive naive CD8 T cells (dated by TCRdb to between 2018 and 2021). Turning to the overall study: Roughly 150 million TRB reads were obtained in total, roughly 1.5 +/- 0.3 million reads per library. Data from roughly twelve donors, pooled across two independent experiments, went into the diversity and physicochemical repertoire analyses. TRBV-TRBJ cluster analysis included naive subsets from about 5 donors and memory cells from 3 donors. Points the paper makes about the study in general: Repertoire diversity was comparably high in both naive subsets but much lower in memory CD8+ T cells. TRB CDR3s from CXCR3-positive naive cells showed higher hydrophobicity (lower Kidera factor 4), lower energy, and higher strength and volume indices than CXCR3-negative naive cells. TRBV-TRBJ usage was similar between naive CXCR3-negative and CXCR3-positive cells from the same donor, while memory cells showed distinct patterns. Because surface CD5, which has been linked to self-reactivity in mice, was comparable between naive subsets, TCR interaction strength was also inferred from TRB CDR3 physicochemical properties. Because CXCR3 expression was partially decreased after cryopreservation, freshly isolated PBMCs were used for most assays.

Points on this clonotype: There is no known antigen for this receptor.

For each CD8+ T cell subset, flow sorting was done in triplicate, and 300,000 to 350,000 cells per subset went directly into RLT lysis buffer. To exclude memory contaminants, naive CD8+ T cells were stringently defined as CD45RO-CCR7+CD27+CD95-. Using standard density gradient centrifugation, peripheral blood mononuclear cells were isolated from buffy coats. Naive CXCR3-negative and CXCR3-positive CD8+ T cells were flow-sorted on a FACSAria III. Total RNA was extracted from sorted cells with an RNeasy Mini Kit. The germline V gene encodes CDR1 LNHDA and CDR2 SQIVND (reference sequence). The CDR3 starts with the cysteine, ends with the phenylalanine, and has 14 residues. The DNA sequence is not available. Sequencing instrument: NextSeq 550. The Human TCR Profiling Kit (MiLaboratory) was used to make UMI-labeled 5' RACE TRB cDNA libraries. cDNA synthesis used the entire amount of extracted RNA, and PCR amplification then used the entire amount of cDNA produced. The libraries were made side by side, with each library going through the same number of PCR cycles. On the authors' methods: MIGEC and MiXCR extracted about 53,000 +/- 10,000 unique UMI-labeled TRB cDNA molecules per library, requiring at least two reads per UMI. On average, each library contained 40,000 +/- 10,000 functional in-frame TRB CDR3 nucleotide clonotypes without stop codons. Diversity metrics, including normalized Shannon-Wiener and Chao1, were computed in VDJtools after downsampling to 5000 UMI-labeled TRB molecules per sample. For the central five CDR3 residues, VDJtools calculated physicochemical properties weighted by clonotype size, namely interaction energy, strength, volume and Kidera factor 4. After TCRdb reprocessed the reads, each CDR3 protein sequence was kept as one row, without DNA. The V and J calls and clone size come from TCRdb's table, not from the authors' own analysis. The table held for this sample gives 90,000 to 100,000 distinct CDR3 sequences. The ten largest make up roughly 0.99% of the sample.

The rearrangement joined TRBV19 to TRBJ2-1; with no DNA, the TCRdb D assignment of TRBD1 cannot be verified. This receptor was identified in a human donor in good health. Some clones in this sample may be carry-over from other donors' samples. The sequencing sample was made of naive CXCR3+ CD8+ T cells from blood. In the paper's terms, the cell subset or site label means: CD45RO-CCR7+CD27+CD95- naive CD8+ T cells expressing CXCR3 (TNR3+). The CDR3 has the sequence CASSIAPTYNEQFF.